This entry lists 15 T cell receptor beta chains sequenced from one sample in a study of response to subunit inactivated influenza vaccine. TCRdb recomputed calls from the RT-PCR reads with MiXCR, one row per CDR3 protein. This sample has roughly 790,000 distinct CDR3 sequences, with less than 25% found just once. The sample consisted of PBMCs from blood, taken 5 days after vaccination. These TCRs come from a man aged 50 to 60 who received an inactivated influenza vaccine.

This clonotype was recorded a few times. The chain couples TRBV12-3 or TRBV12-4 to TRBJ2-3, with 10 bases matching TRBD2. The CDR3 is made up of 15 amino acids. The junction had 5 bases not matched to a gene; V was cut back by 6 bases and J by 2 bases. In DNA, the CDR3 is TGTGCCAGCAGCCAAGCGGGAGGGTTCACAGATACGCAGTATTTT. Amino acids: CASSQAGGFTDTQYF.

V gene TRBV13 combines with J gene TRBJ2-1, with TRBD2 matching 13 bases. From germline, CDR1 is PRHDT and CDR2 FYEKMQ (reference sequence). Trimming took 5 bases from V and 2 from J; bases not matched to a gene: 9. CDR3 size: 18 residues. CDR3 DNA sequence: TGTGCCAGCAGCGCTACTAGCGGGAGGGCCCTCACCTACAATGAGCAGTTCTTC. Residues: CASSATSGRALTYNEQFF.

The J gene is TRBJ2-7, the V gene TRBV10-3, with TRBD1 identical over 8 bases. The CDR3 spans 13 residues. V lost 6 bases, J lost 5 bases, and 6 bases stayed unmatched. CDR1 and CDR2 from the germline V gene are ENHRY and SYGVKD. Here the CDR3 DNA reads TGTGCCATCAGGCAACAGGGGGAGGACGAGCAGTACTTC. Its translation: CAIRQQGEDEQYF.

This sequence joins TRBV5-6 and TRBJ1-5, with D unclear. Germline V gene data show CDR1 as SGHDT and CDR2 as YYEEEE. The CDR3 totals 15 residues. The V and J ends lost 4 bases and 4 bases respectively, with 15 bases between them. The CDR3 nucleotides read TGTGCCAGCAGCACCACAGTGACACTGAATCAGCCCCAGCATTTT. Translated: CASSTTVTLNQPQHF.

This clonotype showed up many times. The chain recombines TRBV27 with TRBJ2-7; TRBD1 is a possible D gene (6 bases). V lost 6 bases and J 0 bases, leaving 15 bases between the germline ends. Germline V CDR1 and CDR2: MNHEY, SMNVEV (reference sequence). CDR3 length: 15 residues. This chain's CDR3 is CASSRLGDNSYEQYF. DNA of the CDR3: TGTGCCAGCAGCCGCTTAGGGGACAACTCCTACGAGCAGTACTTC.

The CDR3 loop is CASSQDQQGATDTQYF. Written as DNA, the CDR3 is TGCGCCAGCAGCCAAGATCAGCAGGGGGCCACAGATACGCAGTATTTT. V is TRBV4-3 and J is TRBJ2-3; 8 bases match TRBD1. CDR1 and CDR2 (germline): LGHNA, YSLEER. This CDR3 is built from 16 residues. Losses at the gene ends were 0 bases for V and 2 bases for J; bases not matched to a gene: 4.

This clonotype was found a few times. The CDR3: CASSPQGIFYGYTF. In DNA, the CDR3 is TGCGCCAGCAGCCCCCAGGGGATTTTCTATGGCTACACCTTC. This chain connects TRBV5-1 to TRBJ1-2; tentative D call: TRBD1 (6 bases). The germline V gene has CDR1 SGHRS and CDR2 YFSETQ. There are 14 residues in the CDR3. V was clipped by 4 bases and J by 4 bases, with 14 bases between them.

At least ten counts were recorded for this clonotype. V gene TRBV18 combines with J gene TRBJ2-3; D not resolved. The CDR3 extends over 12 amino acids. The V gene's germline CDR1 is KGHSH and CDR2 LQKENI. The V end lost 0 bases, the J end lost 6 bases, and 4 bases lay between the germline ends. CDR3 region: CASSPPLDTQYF. The CDR3 nucleotides read TGTGCCAGCTCACCACCTTTGGATACGCAGTATTTT.

This clonotype was counted a few times. The chain recombines TRBV24-1 with TRBJ2-3; tentatively, D is TRBD2 (5 bases). Germline assignment: CDR1 KGHDR and CDR2 SFDVKD. The CDR3 is 14 amino acids. Trimming removed 4 bases from V and 7 bases from J, with 14 bases in between. The CDR3 is CATSDRTGTNTQYF. The CDR3 DNA is TGTGCCACCAGTGACCGGACTGGTACCAATACGCAGTATTTT.

The rearrangement links TRBV9 to TRBJ2-7, with 9 bases matching TRBD1. V was clipped by 0 bases and J by 3 bases; unmatched bases: 4. Germline CDR1 SGDLS, CDR2 YYNGEE. This CDR3 region has 15 residues. The CDR3 here is CASSVGTGGRYEQYF. CDR3 in DNA: TGTGCCAGCAGCGTAGGCACAGGGGGCCGCTACGAGCAGTACTTC.

This clonotype was counted a few times. This chain connects TRBV29-1 to TRBJ2-2; 8 positions match TRBD2. This CDR3 region has 17 residues. V shed 0 bases and J 5 bases; nucleotides not matched to a gene: 11. The germline gives CDR1 SQVTM, CDR2 ANQGSEA. CDR3 in amino acids: CSVEDPGGAGDTGELFF. The CDR3 DNA is TGCAGCGTTGAAGATCCCGGGGGAGCGGGAGATACCGGGGAGCTGTTTTTT.

J is TRBJ1-3 and V is TRBV4-2, with 10 bases aligning to TRBD1. The length of the CDR3 is 15 residues. Unmatched junction bases numbered 3, after V lost 3 bases and J lost 4 bases. CDR1 and CDR2 (germline): LGHNA, YNFKEQ. Written as DNA, the CDR3 is TGTGCCAGCAGCCAGGAGGACAGGGGGGGAAACACCATATATTTT. Protein product: CASSQEDRGGNTIYF.

This clonotype was counted many times. The V gene is TRBV14, the J gene TRBJ2-5; 10 bases are a match to TRBD2. CDR1 and CDR2 (germline): SGHDN, FVKESK. J gave up 5 bases and V 4 bases, and 10 bases lay outside the gene matches. The CDR3 is 16 residues long. CDR3 sequence reads: CASSRWSSGRTETQYF. DNA of the CDR3: TGTGCCAGCAGCCGATGGTCTAGCGGGAGAACGGAGACCCAGTACTTC. The variable domain in full, with the rest retrieved from reference TRBV14 and TRBJ2-5, is EAGVTQFPSHSVIEKGQTVTLRCDPISGHDNLYWYRRVMGKEIKFLLHFVKESKQDESGMPNNRFLAERTGGTYSTLKVQPAELEDSGVYFCASSRWSSGRTETQYFGPGTRLLVL.

The chain couples TRBV7-2 to TRBJ1-2; perhaps TRBD1 as D (6 bases). The V end lost 3 bases, the J end lost 2 bases, and 10 bases lay between the germline ends. The CDR3 totals 14 residues. The germline V gene has CDR1 SGHTA and CDR2 FQGNSA. CDR3 residues: CASSFGGANYGYTF. The CDR3 nucleotides are TGTGCCAGCAGCTTCGGGGGGGCCAACTATGGCTACACCTTC. The variable domain in full, with the rest retrieved from reference TRBV7-2 and TRBJ1-2, is GAGVSQSPSNKVTEKGKDVELRCDPISGHTALYWYRQSLGQGLEFLIYFQGNSAPDKSGLPSDRFSAERTGGSVSTLTIQRTQQEDSAVYLCASSFGGANYGYTFGSGTRLTVV.

The V gene is TRBV6-1, the J gene TRBJ1-1, with D possibly matching TRBD1 (5 bases). The V and J ends lost 6 bases and 0 bases respectively, with 11 bases between them. This CDR3 has 14 amino acids. In germline, CDR1 is MNHNS, CDR2 SASEGT. The CDR3 spells CASRITTVNTEAFF. Here the CDR3 DNA reads TGTGCCAGCAGGATAACGACAGTGAACACTGAAGCTTTCTTT.